The next 12 T cell receptor beta chains were all read from a single sample in a study of T cells after posttransplantation cyclophosphamide. Clones were read by immunoSEQ multiplex PCR, and TCRdb kept only the in-frame ones, dropping some. The sample lists tens of thousands of clones, roughly 94% occurring once. Sequencing was done on a sample of PBMCs. These receptors originate from a woman younger than 45 in good health and a related stem cell transplant donor.

V usage is TRBV7-9 and J usage is TRBJ2-7, with TRBD1 identical over 7 bases. CDR1 is SEHNR and CDR2 is FQNEAQ in the germline V gene (reference sequence). V lost 2 bases and J lost 2; bases outside the gene matches: 9. There are 16 residues in the CDR3. This CDR3 is CASSLTTGTAAYEQYF. The DNA for the CDR3 is TGTGCCAGCAGCTTAACTACGGGGACAGCAGCCTACGAGCAGTACTTC.

The chain couples TRBV6-5 to TRBJ1-2, with 7 bases that match TRBD1. Germline V gene data show CDR1 as MNHEY and CDR2 as SVGAGI. V gave up 0 bases and J gave up 8 bases; unmatched junction bases: 6. CDR3 length: 14 residues. The CDR3 coding sequence is TGTGCCAGCAGTTACTCGACAGGGATGAGCGGCTACACCTTC. This codes for CASSYSTGMSGYTF.

V and J are TRBV18 and TRBJ2-3, with D perhaps matching TRBD2 (5 bases). Trimming stripped 2 bases from V and 1 base from J, with 7 bases between. CDR3 length: 14 amino acids. From germline, CDR1 is KGHSH and CDR2 LQKENI. CDR3 in amino acids: CASSPSGRTDTQYF. In nucleotides, the CDR3 is TGTGCCAGCTCACCAAGCGGCCGCACAGATACGCAGTATTTT.

The chain uses TRBV4-1 and TRBJ2-6; D might be TRBD2 (5 bases). Germline loops: CDR1 MGHRA, CDR2 YSYEKL. V shed 2 bases and J shed 4 bases, with 15 bases lying between them. CDR3 length equals 17 residues. CDR3 in amino acids: CASSQPIEGKGANVLTF. The CDR3 nucleotides are TGCGCCAGCAGCCAACCCATCGAGGGCAAGGGGGCCAACGTCCTGACTTTC.

The gene calls are TRBV21-1 and TRBJ1-5; the table's TRBD1 call for D was not verified on the DNA. TRBV21-1 is recorded as a pseudogene. CDR3 size: 15 residues. CDR3 DNA: TGTGCCAGGAATGCACAGGGGGCTCGGAATCAGCCCCAGCATTTT. Amino acid sequence: CARNAQGARNQPQHF.

V gene TRBV6-4 combines with J gene TRBJ2-3; a possible D gene is TRBD2 (6 bases). This CDR3 is 21 amino acids long. With 2 bases removed from V and 0 bases from J, the gap between germline ends came to 27 bases. Germline values: CDR1 MRHNA, CDR2 SNTAGT. The chain's CDR3 is CASSDLAGRSKIRRSTDTQYF. CDR3 nucleotide sequence: TGTGCCAGCAGTGACCTGGCGGGGCGAAGCAAAATCCGCCGAAGCACAGATACGCAGTATTTT.

The chain carries TRBV28 and TRBJ1-2, with TRBD1 matching 8 bases. The CDR3 consists of 15 residues. Unmatched junction bases numbered 12, after V lost 6 bases and J lost 6 bases. Germline CDR1 MDHEN, CDR2 SYDVKM. The CDR3 region has the DNA TGTGCCAGCAGCCCGCCAGGGGGCGAGTTGCATGGCTACACCTTC. Translation: CASSPPGGELHGYTF.

The V gene is TRBV10-2, the J gene TRBJ2-3, with 15 bases that match TRBD2. Germline values: CDR1 WSHSY, CDR2 SAAADI. The CDR3 is 19 residues long. J lost 1 base, V lost 6 bases, and 11 bases had no gene match. CDR3 coding DNA: TGCGCCAGCAGGCTCGGACTAGCGGGGGGGCGAAGAGGCACAGATACGCAGTATTTT. This codes for CASRLGLAGGRRGTDTQYF.

The DNA for the CDR3 is TGCGCCAGCAGCCCAACACCGGGACAGGGCACGGGTGAGCAGTACTTC. It specifies CASSPTPGQGTGEQYF. This sequence joins TRBV5-1 and TRBJ2-7; TRBD1 matches 9 bases. This CDR3 region has 16 residues. Germline CDR1 and CDR2: SGHRS and YFSETQ. With V trimmed by 4 bases and J by 7 bases, 15 bases remained unmatched.

This clone was detected once. The chain carries TRBV7-6 and TRBJ1-2; 7 bases agree with TRBD1. Trimming removed 5 bases from V and 8 bases from J; junction bases left unmatched: 14. Germline lookup yields CDR1 SGHVS and CDR2 FNYEAQ. The CDR3 contains 15 residues. CDR3 coding DNA: TGTGCCAGCAGCCCCCGAGACAGGGTGGTTGAAGGCTACACCTTC. It translates to CASSPRDRVVEGYTF.

This chain uses TRBV2 with TRBJ2-1, with D hard to call. With 4 bases removed from V and 1 base from J, the gap between germline ends came to 8 bases. CDR3 length: 14 amino acids. In germline, CDR1 is SNHLY, CDR2 FYNNEI. CDR3: CASSVRVSYNEQFF. CDR3 nucleotide sequence: TGTGCCAGCAGTGTACGGGTGTCCTACAATGAGCAGTTCTTC.

The chain recombines TRBV5-4 with TRBJ2-4, with D possibly TRBD1 on 5 matching bases. Germline V gene data show CDR1 as SGHNT and CDR2 as YYREEE (reference sequence). The CDR3 has 13 amino acids. V lost 4 bases and J lost 2, with 7 bases in between. The CDR3 coding sequence is TGTGCCAGCAGCCGGACACCCAAAAACATTCAGTACTTC. Amino acids: CASSRTPKNIQYF.